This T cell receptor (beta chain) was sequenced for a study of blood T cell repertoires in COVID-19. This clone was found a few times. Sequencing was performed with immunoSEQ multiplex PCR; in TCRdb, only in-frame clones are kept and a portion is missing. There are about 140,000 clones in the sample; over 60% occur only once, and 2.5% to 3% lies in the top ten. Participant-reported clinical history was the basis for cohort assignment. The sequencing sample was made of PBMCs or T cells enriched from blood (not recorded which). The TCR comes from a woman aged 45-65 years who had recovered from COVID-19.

The CDR3 loop reads CASSPGGEKLFF. In DNA form, the CDR3 reads TGTGCCAGCAGCCCCGGGGGGGAAAAACTGTTTTTT. The V and J genes are TRBV3-1 (or the pseudogene TRBV3-2) and TRBJ1-4, with D perhaps TRBD1 (5 bases). V was trimmed by 4 bases and J by 8 bases, leaving 8 bases between them. This CDR3 contains 12 residues. Germline V gene sequence: CDR1 LGHDT, CDR2 YNNKEL (reference sequence).